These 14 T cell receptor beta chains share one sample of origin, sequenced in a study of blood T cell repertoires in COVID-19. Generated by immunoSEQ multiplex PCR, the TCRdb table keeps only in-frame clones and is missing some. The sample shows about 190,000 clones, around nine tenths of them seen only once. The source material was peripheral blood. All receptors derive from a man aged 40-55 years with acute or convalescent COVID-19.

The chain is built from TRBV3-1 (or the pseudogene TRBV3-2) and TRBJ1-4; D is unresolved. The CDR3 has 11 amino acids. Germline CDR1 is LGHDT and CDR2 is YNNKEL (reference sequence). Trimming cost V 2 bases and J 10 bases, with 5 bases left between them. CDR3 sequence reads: CASSQSGKLFF. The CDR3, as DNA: TGTGCCAGCAGCCAATCAGGAAAACTGTTTTTT.

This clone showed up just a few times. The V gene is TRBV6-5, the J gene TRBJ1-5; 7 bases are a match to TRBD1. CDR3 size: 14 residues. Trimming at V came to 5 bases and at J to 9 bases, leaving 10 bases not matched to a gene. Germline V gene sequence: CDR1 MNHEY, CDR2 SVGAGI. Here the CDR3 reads CASSTSQGPGPQHF. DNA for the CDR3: TGTGCCAGCAGTACTTCACAGGGGCCAGGGCCCCAGCATTTT.

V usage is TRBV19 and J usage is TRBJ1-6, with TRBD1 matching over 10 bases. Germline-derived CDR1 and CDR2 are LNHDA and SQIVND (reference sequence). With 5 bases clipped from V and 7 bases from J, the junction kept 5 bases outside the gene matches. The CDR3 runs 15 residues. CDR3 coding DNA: TGTGCCAGTAGTGACGCGGGACAGGGGAATTCACCCCTCCACTTT. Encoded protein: CASSDAGQGNSPLHF.

CDR3 loop: CASKRTGVYEQYF. CDR3 DNA: TGTGCCAGCAAAAGGACAGGGGTTTACGAGCAGTACTTC. J is TRBJ2-7 and V is TRBV6-5, with 9 bases matching TRBD1. CDR1 is MNHEY, CDR2 SVGAGI, per germline. V was clipped by 7 bases and J by 4 bases; unmatched bases: 5. The CDR3 covers 13 residues.

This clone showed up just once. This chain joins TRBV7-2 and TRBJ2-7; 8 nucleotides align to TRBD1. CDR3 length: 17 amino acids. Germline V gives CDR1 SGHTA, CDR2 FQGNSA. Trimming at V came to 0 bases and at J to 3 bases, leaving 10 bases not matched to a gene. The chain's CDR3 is CASSLAGQGIILYEQYF. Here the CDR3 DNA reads TGTGCCAGCAGCTTAGCTGGACAGGGTATCATTCTCTACGAGCAGTACTTC.

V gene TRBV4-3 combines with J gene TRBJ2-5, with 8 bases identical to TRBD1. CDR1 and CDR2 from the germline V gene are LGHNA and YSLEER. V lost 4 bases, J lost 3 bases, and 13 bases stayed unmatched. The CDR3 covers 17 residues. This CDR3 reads CASSPGPTGGSKETQYF. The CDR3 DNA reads TGCGCCAGCAGCCCTGGGCCAACAGGGGGGTCCAAAGAGACCCAGTACTTC.

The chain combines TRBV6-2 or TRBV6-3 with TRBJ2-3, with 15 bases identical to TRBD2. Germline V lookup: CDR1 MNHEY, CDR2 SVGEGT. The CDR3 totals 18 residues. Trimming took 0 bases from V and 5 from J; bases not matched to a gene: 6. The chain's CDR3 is CASSYSWTSGGAGDTQYF. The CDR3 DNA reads TGTGCCAGCAGTTACTCTTGGACTAGCGGGGGGGCCGGAGATACGCAGTATTTT.

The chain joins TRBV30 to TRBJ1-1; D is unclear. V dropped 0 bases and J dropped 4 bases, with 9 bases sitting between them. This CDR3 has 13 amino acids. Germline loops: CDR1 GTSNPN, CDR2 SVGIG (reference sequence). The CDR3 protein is CAWSVLRGTEAFF. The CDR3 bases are TGTGCCTGGAGTGTATTGCGGGGCACTGAAGCTTTCTTT.

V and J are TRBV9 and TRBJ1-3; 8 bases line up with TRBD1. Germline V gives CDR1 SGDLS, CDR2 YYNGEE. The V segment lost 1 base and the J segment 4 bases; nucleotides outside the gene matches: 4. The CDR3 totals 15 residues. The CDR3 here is CASSVTTGGGNTIYF. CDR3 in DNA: TGTGCCAGCAGCGTAACTACAGGGGGAGGAAACACCATATATTTT.

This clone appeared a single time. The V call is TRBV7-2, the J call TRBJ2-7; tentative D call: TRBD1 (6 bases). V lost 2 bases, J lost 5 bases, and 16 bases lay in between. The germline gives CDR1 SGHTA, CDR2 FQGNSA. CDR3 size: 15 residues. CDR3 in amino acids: CASSLFASGVNEQYF. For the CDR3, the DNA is TGTGCCAGCAGCTTATTTGCGTCAGGGGTAAACGAGCAGTACTTC.

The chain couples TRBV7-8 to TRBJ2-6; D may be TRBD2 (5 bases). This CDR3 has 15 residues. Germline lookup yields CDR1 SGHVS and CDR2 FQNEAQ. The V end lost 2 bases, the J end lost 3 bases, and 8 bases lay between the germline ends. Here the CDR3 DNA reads TGTGCCAGCAGCTTACCGGGATTTGGGGCCAACGTCCTGACTTTC. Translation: CASSLPGFGANVLTF.

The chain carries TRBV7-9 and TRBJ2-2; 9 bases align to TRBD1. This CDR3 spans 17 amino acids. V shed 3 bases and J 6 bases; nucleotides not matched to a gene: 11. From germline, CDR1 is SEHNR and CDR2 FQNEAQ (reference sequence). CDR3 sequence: CASSFNPGQGTSGELFF. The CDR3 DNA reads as TGTGCCAGCAGCTTCAACCCGGGACAGGGTACTTCCGGGGAGCTGTTTTTT. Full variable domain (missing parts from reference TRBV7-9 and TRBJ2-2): DTGVSQNPRHKITKRGQNVTFRCDPISEHNRLYWYRQTLGQGPEFLTYFQNEAQLEKSRLLSDRFSAERPKGSFSTLEIQRTEQGDSAMYLCASSFNPGQGTSGELFFGEGSRLTVL.

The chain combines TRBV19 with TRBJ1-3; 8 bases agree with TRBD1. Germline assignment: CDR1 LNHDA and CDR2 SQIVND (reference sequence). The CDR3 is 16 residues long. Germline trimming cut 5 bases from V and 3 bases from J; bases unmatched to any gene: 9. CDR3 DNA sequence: TGTGCCAGTAGTTTCCCAGGGGGCGTAGGTGGAAACACCATATATTTT. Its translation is CASSFPGGVGGNTIYF.

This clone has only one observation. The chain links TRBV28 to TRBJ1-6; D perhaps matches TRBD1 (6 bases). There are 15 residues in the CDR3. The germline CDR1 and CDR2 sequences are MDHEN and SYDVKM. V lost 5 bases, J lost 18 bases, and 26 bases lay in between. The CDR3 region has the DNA TGTGCCAGCAGTCCGGGGGGGACACGTAATTACGCCCCCCACTTT. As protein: CASSPGGTRNYAPHF.